The sequence of this TCR beta chain was determined in a study of blood T cell repertoires in COVID-19. Overall study context: Italy, Spain and the United States were the sources of the convalescent and acute COVID-19 samples.

The age range of participants was about 18 to 89 years, with residence in about 25 US areas. Cohorts were determined from participant-reported clinical history. All exposed participants met a person with COVID-19 within 2 weeks before entering the study. The repertoire was sequenced with immunoSEQ multiplex PCR; TCRdb's copy has only in-frame clones and lacks some. The sample consists of 350,000 to 500,000 clones, approximately 90% of them appearing once. This clone has more than one count but fewer than ten. Germline V gene lookup returns CDR1 LGHNA and CDR2 YSLEER. Trimming took 1 base from V and 3 from J, leaving 15 bases between them. The length of the CDR3 is 16 residues.

The gene calls are TRBV4-3 and TRBJ1-2; maybe TRBD1 (6 bases). Source material: PBMCs or T cells enriched from blood (not recorded which). This TCR was recovered from a woman in her late teens or twenties who had been exposed to COVID-19. The CDR3 coding sequence is TGCGCCAGCAGCCAAGTCCCCCGGGACACCTACTATGGCTACACCTTC. Residues: CASSQVPRDTYYGYTF.